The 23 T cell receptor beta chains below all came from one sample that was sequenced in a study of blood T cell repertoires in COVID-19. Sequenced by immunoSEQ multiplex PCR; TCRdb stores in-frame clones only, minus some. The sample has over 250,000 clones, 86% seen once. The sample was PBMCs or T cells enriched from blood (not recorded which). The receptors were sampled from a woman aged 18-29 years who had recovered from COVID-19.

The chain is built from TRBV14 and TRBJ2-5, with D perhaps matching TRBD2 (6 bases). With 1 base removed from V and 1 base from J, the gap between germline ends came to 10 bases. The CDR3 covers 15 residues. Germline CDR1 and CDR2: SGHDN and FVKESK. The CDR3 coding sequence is TGTGCCAGCAGCCAAGTCGGGGGACCCCAAGAGACCCAGTACTTC. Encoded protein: CASSQVGGPQETQYF.

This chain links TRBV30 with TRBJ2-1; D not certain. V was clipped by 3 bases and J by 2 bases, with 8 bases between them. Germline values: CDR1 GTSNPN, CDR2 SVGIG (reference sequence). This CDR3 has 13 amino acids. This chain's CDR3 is CAWSANTYNEQFF. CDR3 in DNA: TGTGCCTGGAGCGCCAACACCTACAATGAGCAGTTCTTC.

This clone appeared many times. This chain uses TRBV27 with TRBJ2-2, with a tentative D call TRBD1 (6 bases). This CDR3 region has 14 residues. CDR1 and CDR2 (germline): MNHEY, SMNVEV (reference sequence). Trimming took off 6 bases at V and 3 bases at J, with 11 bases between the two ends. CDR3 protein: CASRGTTYTGELFF. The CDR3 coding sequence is TGTGCCAGCAGGGGGACAACTTACACCGGGGAGCTGTTTTTT.

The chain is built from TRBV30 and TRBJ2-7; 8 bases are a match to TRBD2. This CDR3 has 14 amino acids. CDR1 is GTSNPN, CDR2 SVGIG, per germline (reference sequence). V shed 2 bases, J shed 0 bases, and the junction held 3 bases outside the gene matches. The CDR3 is CAWSLAGSSYEQYF. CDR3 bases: TGTGCCTGGAGTTTAGCGGGGAGCTCCTACGAGCAGTACTTC.

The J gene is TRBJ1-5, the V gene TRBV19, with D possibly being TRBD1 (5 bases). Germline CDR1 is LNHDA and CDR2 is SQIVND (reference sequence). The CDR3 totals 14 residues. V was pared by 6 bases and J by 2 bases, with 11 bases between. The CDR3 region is CASSRAMGNQPQHF. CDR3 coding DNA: TGTGCCAGTAGCAGGGCAATGGGCAATCAGCCCCAGCATTTT.

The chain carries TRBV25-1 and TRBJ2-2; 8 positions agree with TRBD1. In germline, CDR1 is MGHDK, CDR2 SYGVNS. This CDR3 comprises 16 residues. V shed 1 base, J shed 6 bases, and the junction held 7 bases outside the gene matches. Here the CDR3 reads CASSESDRARAGELFF. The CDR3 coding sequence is TGTGCCAGCAGTGAATCGGACAGGGCGAGGGCCGGGGAGCTGTTTTTT.

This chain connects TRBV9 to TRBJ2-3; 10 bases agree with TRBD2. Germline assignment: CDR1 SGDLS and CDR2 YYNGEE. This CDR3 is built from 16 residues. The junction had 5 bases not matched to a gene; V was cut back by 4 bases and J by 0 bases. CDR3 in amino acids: CASSSLAGASTDTQYF. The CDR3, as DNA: TGTGCCAGCAGCTCTCTAGCGGGGGCTAGCACAGATACGCAGTATTTT. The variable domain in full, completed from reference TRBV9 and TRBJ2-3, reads DSGVTQTPKHLITATGQRVTLRCSPRSGDLSVYWYQQSLDQGLQFLIQYYNGEERAKGNILERFSAQQFPDLHSELNLSSLELGDSALYFCASSSLAGASTDTQYFGPGTRLTVL.

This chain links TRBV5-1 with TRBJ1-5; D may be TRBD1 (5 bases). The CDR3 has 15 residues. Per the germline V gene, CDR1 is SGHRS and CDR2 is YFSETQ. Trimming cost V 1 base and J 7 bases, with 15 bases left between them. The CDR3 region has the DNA TGCGCCAGCAGCTTGCTGGGAGGGGTGAAACAGCCCCAGCATTTT. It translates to CASSLLGGVKQPQHF. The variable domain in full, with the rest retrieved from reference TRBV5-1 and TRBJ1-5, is KAGVTQTPRYLIKTRGQQVTLSCSPISGHRSVSWYQQTPGQGLQFLFEYFSETQRNKGNFPGRFSGRQFSNSRSEMNVSTLELGDSALYLCASSLLGGVKQPQHFGDGTRLSIL.

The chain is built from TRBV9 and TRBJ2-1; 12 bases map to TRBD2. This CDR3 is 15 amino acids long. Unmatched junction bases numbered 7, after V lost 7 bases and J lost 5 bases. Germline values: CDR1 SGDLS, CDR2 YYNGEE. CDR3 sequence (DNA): TGTGCCAGCTCGACTAGCGGGGGTTCCAACAATGAGCAGTTCTTC. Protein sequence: CASSTSGGSNNEQFF.

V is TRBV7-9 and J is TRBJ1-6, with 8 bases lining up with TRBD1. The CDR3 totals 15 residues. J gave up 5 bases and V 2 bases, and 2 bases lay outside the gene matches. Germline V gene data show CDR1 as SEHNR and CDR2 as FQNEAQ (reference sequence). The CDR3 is CASSLMGQDNSPLHF. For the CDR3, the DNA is TGTGCCAGCAGCTTAATGGGACAGGATAATTCACCCCTCCACTTT.

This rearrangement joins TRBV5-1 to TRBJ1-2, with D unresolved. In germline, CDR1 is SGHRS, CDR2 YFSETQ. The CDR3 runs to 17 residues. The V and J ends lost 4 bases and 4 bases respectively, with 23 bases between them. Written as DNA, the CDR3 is TGCGCCAGCAGCCTGAGGGATCACCGGGAACATCTCTATGGCTACACCTTC. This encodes CASSLRDHREHLYGYTF. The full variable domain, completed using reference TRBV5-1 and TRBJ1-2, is KAGVTQTPRYLIKTRGQQVTLSCSPISGHRSVSWYQQTPGQGLQFLFEYFSETQRNKGNFPGRFSGRQFSNSRSEMNVSTLELGDSALYLCASSLRDHREHLYGYTFGSGTRLTVV.

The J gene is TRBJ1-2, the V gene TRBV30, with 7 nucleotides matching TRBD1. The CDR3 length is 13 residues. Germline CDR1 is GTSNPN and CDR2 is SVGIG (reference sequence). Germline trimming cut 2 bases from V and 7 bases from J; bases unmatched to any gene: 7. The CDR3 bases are TGTGCCTGGAGTAACAGGGGCCCGGGTGGCTACACCTTC. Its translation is CAWSNRGPGGYTF.

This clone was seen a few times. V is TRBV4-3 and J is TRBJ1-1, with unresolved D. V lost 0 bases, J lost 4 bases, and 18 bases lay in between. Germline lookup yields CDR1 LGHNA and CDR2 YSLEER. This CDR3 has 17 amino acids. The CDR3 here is CASSQDIWATLGTEAFF. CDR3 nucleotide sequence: TGCGCCAGCAGCCAAGATATCTGGGCTACCCTGGGCACTGAAGCTTTCTTT.

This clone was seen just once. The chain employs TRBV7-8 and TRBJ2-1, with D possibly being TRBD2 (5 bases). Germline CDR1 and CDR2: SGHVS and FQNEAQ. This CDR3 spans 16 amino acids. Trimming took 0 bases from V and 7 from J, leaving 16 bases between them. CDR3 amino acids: CASSLAGSAEGNEQFF. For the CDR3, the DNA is TGTGCCAGCAGCTTAGCGGGGTCAGCGGAAGGGAATGAGCAGTTCTTC.

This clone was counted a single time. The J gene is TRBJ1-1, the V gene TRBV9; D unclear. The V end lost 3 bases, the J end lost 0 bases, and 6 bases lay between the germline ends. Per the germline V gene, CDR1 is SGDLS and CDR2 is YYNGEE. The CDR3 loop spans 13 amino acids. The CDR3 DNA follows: TGTGCCAGCAGCGCCCAGATGAACACTGAAGCTTTCTTT. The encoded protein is CASSAQMNTEAFF.

The CDR3 bases are TGTGCCTGGAGTCCCGGGGAAGGCGGCTACACCTTC. It is translated as CAWSPGEGGYTF. The gene calls are TRBV30 and TRBJ1-2; no reliable D call. With 2 bases removed from V and 8 bases from J, the gap between germline ends came to 12 bases. From germline, CDR1 is GTSNPN and CDR2 SVGIG (reference sequence). The CDR3 runs 12 residues.

The CDR3 bases are TGTGCCAGCAGAGGCGAGACAGTTAACTATGGCTACACCTTC. It translates to CASRGETVNYGYTF. The chain is built from TRBV2 and TRBJ1-2; possible D gene TRBD1, 5 bases. Trimming pared 6 bases from V and 1 base from J, leaving 12 bases between. This CDR3 is 14 amino acids long. Germline CDR1 SNHLY, CDR2 FYNNEI.

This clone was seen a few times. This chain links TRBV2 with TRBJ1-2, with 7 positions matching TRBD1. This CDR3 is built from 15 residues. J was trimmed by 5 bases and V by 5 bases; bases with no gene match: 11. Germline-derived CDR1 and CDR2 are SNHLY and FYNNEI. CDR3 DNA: TGTGCCAGCAGTATGGACAGGACACTACCTTATGGCTACACCTTC. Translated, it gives CASSMDRTLPYGYTF.

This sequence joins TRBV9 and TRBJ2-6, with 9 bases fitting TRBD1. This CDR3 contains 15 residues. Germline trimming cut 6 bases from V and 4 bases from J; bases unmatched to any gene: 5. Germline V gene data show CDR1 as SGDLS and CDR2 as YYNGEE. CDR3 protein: CASTIQGAGANVLTF. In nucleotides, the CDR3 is TGTGCCAGCACCATACAGGGGGCCGGGGCCAACGTCCTGACTTTC.

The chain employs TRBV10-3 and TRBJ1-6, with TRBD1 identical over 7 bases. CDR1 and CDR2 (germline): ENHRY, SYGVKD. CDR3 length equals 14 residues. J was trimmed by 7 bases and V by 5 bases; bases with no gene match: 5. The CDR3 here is CAISRTGENSPLHF. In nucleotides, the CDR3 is TGTGCCATCAGTCGGACAGGCGAGAATTCACCCCTCCACTTT.

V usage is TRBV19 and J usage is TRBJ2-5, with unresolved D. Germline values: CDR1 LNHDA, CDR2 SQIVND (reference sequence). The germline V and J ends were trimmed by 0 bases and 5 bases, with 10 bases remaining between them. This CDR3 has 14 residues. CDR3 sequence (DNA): TGTGCCAGTAGTATAGATGCGGATTACGAGACCCAGTACTTC. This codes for CASSIDADYETQYF.

DNA of the CDR3: TGTGCCAGCAGTTTAAAAATGGGACTAGGGCCGTATACGCAGTATTTT. Translated: CASSLKMGLGPYTQYF. This sequence joins TRBV27 and TRBJ2-3; TRBD2 matches 8 bases. Germline V CDR1 and CDR2: MNHEY, SMNVEV (reference sequence). The CDR3 consists of 16 residues. The V segment lost 2 bases and the J segment 7 bases; nucleotides outside the gene matches: 11.

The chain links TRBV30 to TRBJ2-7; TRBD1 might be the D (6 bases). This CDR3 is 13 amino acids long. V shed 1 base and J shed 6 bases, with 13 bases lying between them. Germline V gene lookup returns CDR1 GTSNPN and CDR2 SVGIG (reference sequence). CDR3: CAWSADTGREQYF. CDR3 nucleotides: TGTGCCTGGAGTGCCGATACAGGGCGCGAGCAGTACTTC.